These 8 T cell receptor beta chains share one sample of origin, sequenced in a study of T cells after yellow fever vaccination. TCRdb re-called the 5' RACE reads with MiXCR, one entry per CDR3 protein. The sample carries roughly 350,000 distinct CDR3 sequences, 4.1% recorded once. Sequenced material: PBMCs, taken 5 days after the yellow fever booster vaccination. These receptors all stem from a man in his late teens or twenties who received the YFV17D yellow fever vaccine.

This clonotype was counted ten times or more. The chain links TRBV14 to TRBJ2-1, with D tentatively TRBD1 (5 bases). V was shortened by 3 bases and J by 4 bases, with 19 bases between the two germline ends. This CDR3 is built from 17 residues. In germline, CDR1 is SGHDN, CDR2 FVKESK. The CDR3 spells CASSQATVRGLYNEQFF. The DNA of the CDR3 is TGTGCCAGCAGCCAGGCCACGGTTAGGGGTCTATACAATGAGCAGTTCTTC.

This clonotype has at least ten counts. This sequence joins TRBV5-1 and TRBJ2-7; D is undetermined. V lost 7 bases to trimming and J lost 5 bases, with 22 bases between them. The CDR3 spans 15 residues. The germline V gene has CDR1 SGHRS and CDR2 YFSETQ. CDR3 in amino acids: CASALGMAPGNEQYF. For the CDR3, the DNA is TGCGCCAGCGCTCTGGGAATGGCCCCTGGAAACGAGCAGTACTTC.

This clonotype was seen only a few times. J is TRBJ1-3 and V is TRBV18; TRBD1 is a possible D gene (6 bases). The CDR3 has 16 amino acids. Per germline, CDR1 KGHSH and CDR2 LQKENI. Trimming took off 3 bases at V and 6 bases at J, with 18 bases between the two ends. This chain's CDR3 is CASSPASTGGLNTIYF. In DNA form, the CDR3 reads TGTGCCAGCTCACCCGCCTCGACAGGAGGTTTAAACACCATATATTTT.

This clonotype appeared a few times. V gene TRBV4-1 combines with J gene TRBJ2-3, with D perhaps matching TRBD2 (6 bases). This CDR3 is 15 amino acids long. Trimming left V 2 bases short and J 0 bases short, with 9 bases between. Germline CDR1 MGHRA, CDR2 YSYEKL. In DNA, the CDR3 is TGCGCCAGCAGCCAATCCGGGACTAGCACAGATACGCAGTATTTT. Translating it yields CASSQSGTSTDTQYF.

This clonotype was seen many times. This chain uses TRBV6-6 with TRBJ1-1, with D unresolved. Trimming left V 5 bases short and J 4 bases short, with 11 bases between. In germline, CDR1 is MNHNY, CDR2 SVGAGI (reference sequence). The CDR3 is 13 amino acids. CDR3 in DNA: TGTGCCAGCAGTCGCAGTGGGGTCACTGAAGCTTTCTTT. It encodes CASSRSGVTEAFF.

V gene TRBV7-9 combines with J gene TRBJ1-5; no firm D call. Germline CDR1 SEHNR, CDR2 FQNEAQ (reference sequence). The CDR3 is made up of 14 amino acids. V lost 3 bases and J lost 4, with 10 bases in between. Written as DNA, the CDR3 is TGTGCCAGCAGCTTGGAGCAGCCTAATCAGCCCCAGCATTTT. Translating it yields CASSLEQPNQPQHF.

This clonotype has just a few counts. The chain employs TRBV7-8 and TRBJ2-7; D gene uncertain. The V end was cut by 2 bases, the J end by 4 bases, with 6 bases between. This CDR3 is built from 12 residues. Germline-derived CDR1 and CDR2 are SGHVS and FQNEAQ. The CDR3 sequence: CASSLSRYEQYF. The CDR3 coding sequence is TGTGCCAGCAGCTTATCCAGATACGAGCAGTACTTC.

This clonotype occurred a few times. This chain connects TRBV18 to TRBJ2-3; D gene ambiguous. The CDR3 consists of 12 residues. Germline V gene data show CDR1 as KGHSH and CDR2 as LQKENI. The ends were cut back, 2 bases at V and 4 bases at J, with 4 bases in the middle. The CDR3 loop reads CASSPMADTQYF. The CDR3 nucleotides are TGTGCCAGCTCACCAATGGCAGATACGCAGTATTTT.